A single sample gave rise to the 19 T cell receptor beta chains below, sequenced in a study of T cell responses to AZD1222 COVID-19 vaccine. The table came from immunoSEQ multiplex PCR; TCRdb's copy has only in-frame clones and leaves some out. The table lists approximately 91,000 clones, over 75% of them singletons. Material: peripheral blood, obtained on day 0 of AZD1222 vaccination. The receptors shown here come from an adult in good health.

This sequence joins TRBV27 and TRBJ2-3, with a tentative D call TRBD1 (6 bases). The V gene lost 9 bases and the J gene lost 2 bases, with 21 bases spanning the gap. Per the germline V gene, CDR1 is MNHEY and CDR2 is SMNVEV (reference sequence). The CDR3 spans 16 residues. In DNA, the CDR3 is TGTGCCAGTACCAAAATCAGGGGCCCTGCCACAGATACGCAGTATTTT. Translation gives CASTKIRGPATDTQYF.

The chain employs TRBV7-9 and TRBJ1-2; 7 bases line up with TRBD1. The J segment lost 3 bases and the V segment lost 6 bases, leaving 7 bases of the junction unmatched. The CDR3 is 14 amino acids. Germline lookup yields CDR1 SEHNR and CDR2 FQNEAQ (reference sequence). This chain's CDR3 is CASRFAGGDYGYTF. CDR3 DNA: TGTGCCAGCAGGTTCGCAGGGGGAGACTATGGCTACACCTTC. Looking up the rest from reference TRBV7-9 and TRBJ1-2 gives the full variable domain: DTGVSQNPRHKITKRGQNVTFRCDPISEHNRLYWYRQTLGQGPEFLTYFQNEAQLEKSRLLSDRFSAERPKGSFSTLEIQRTEQGDSAMYLCASRFAGGDYGYTFGSGTRLTVV.

V gene TRBV3-1 (or the pseudogene TRBV3-2) combines with J gene TRBJ1-6, with D perhaps matching TRBD1 (5 bases). V gave up 1 base and J gave up 14 bases, with 12 bases separating them. CDR1 LGHDT and CDR2 YNNKEL come from the germline V gene (reference sequence). The CDR3 has 13 residues. CDR3 protein: CASSQGQTIALHF. The CDR3 coding sequence is TGTGCCAGCAGCCAAGGACAGACCATCGCCCTCCACTTT.

The chain joins TRBV20-1 to TRBJ1-2; no firm D call. The germline V gene encodes CDR1 DFQATT and CDR2 SNEGSKA (reference sequence). The CDR3 covers 15 residues. V dropped 3 bases and J dropped 4 bases, with 18 bases sitting between them. The CDR3 reads CSASFLRSARYGYTF. The CDR3 region has the DNA TGCAGTGCTAGTTTCTTGCGGTCCGCCCGCTATGGCTACACCTTC.

This clone was observed a handful of times. The rearrangement uses TRBV28 and TRBJ1-6; no clear D. The CDR3 is 13 amino acids. Germline CDR1 is MDHEN and CDR2 is SYDVKM. V lost 7 bases and J lost 5, with 9 bases in between. DNA for the CDR3: TGTGCCAGCAAGGAGGGTCATAATTCACCCCTCCACTTT. Its protein product is CASKEGHNSPLHF.

The chain is built from TRBV7-8 and TRBJ1-1, with D unclear. CDR1 is SGHVS and CDR2 is FQNEAQ in the germline V gene. Between the trimmed V and J ends, which lost 5 bases and 8 bases, there was a span of 15 bases. The CDR3 totals 13 residues. CDR3 nucleotides: TGTGCCAGCAGCCTAAAAGAGGGCGAGGAAGCTTTCTTT. Its translation is CASSLKEGEEAFF.

The V and J genes are TRBV7-3 and TRBJ1-1; D is undetermined. The germline V and J ends were trimmed by 2 bases and 1 base, with 5 bases remaining between them. This CDR3 comprises 13 residues. CDR1 SGHTA and CDR2 FQGTGA come from the germline V gene. The CDR3 DNA reads as TGTGCCAGCAGCTTAGGGCAGAACACTGAAGCTTTCTTT. As protein: CASSLGQNTEAFF.

The chain couples TRBV28 to TRBJ1-6, with D perhaps TRBD1 (5 bases). Germline V gives CDR1 MDHEN, CDR2 SYDVKM. Trimming took 2 bases from V and 6 from J, leaving 8 bases between them. The length of the CDR3 is 14 residues. The CDR3 loop reads CASSLVRVNSPLHF. Here the CDR3 DNA reads TGTGCCAGCAGTTTAGTCAGGGTTAATTCACCCCTCCACTTT.

V and J are TRBV25-1 and TRBJ1-2; 11 nucleotides align to TRBD1. The CDR3 extends over 15 amino acids. The V and J ends lost 5 bases and 5 bases, in that order; junction bases with no gene match: 7. The germline CDR1 and CDR2 sequences are MGHDK and SYGVNS. CDR3: CASSSGTGGGYGYTF. CDR3 nucleotide sequence: TGTGCCAGCAGTAGCGGGACAGGGGGAGGTTATGGCTACACCTTC.

This clone was seen a handful of times. The J gene is TRBJ1-5, the V gene TRBV19; D may be TRBD1 (6 bases). The CDR3 loop spans 14 amino acids. The V end lost 3 bases, the J end lost 4 bases, and 10 bases lay between the germline ends. CDR1 and CDR2 (germline): LNHDA, SQIVND (reference sequence). The CDR3: CASSIQGRNQPQHF. CDR3 nucleotides: TGTGCCAGTAGTATTCAGGGGCGGAATCAGCCCCAGCATTTT.

The count of this clone is one. The V and J genes are TRBV7-2 and TRBJ1-4; possibly TRBD1 for D (6 bases). This CDR3 comprises 15 residues. The V end lost 6 bases, the J end lost 7 bases, and 18 bases lay between the germline ends. The germline gives CDR1 SGHTA, CDR2 FQGNSA. CDR3 sequence: CASRVYGGQSEKLFF. The CDR3 nucleotides are TGTGCCAGCAGGGTCTACGGGGGGCAGAGTGAAAAACTGTTTTTT.

For this clone: The same CDR3 also results from other DNA sequences found in this sample. The chain carries TRBV7-9 and TRBJ2-3, with 8 bases fitting TRBD2. CDR1 and CDR2 (germline): SEHNR, FQNEAQ (reference sequence). This CDR3 is 16 amino acids long. V was clipped by 6 bases and J by 5 bases; unmatched bases: 13. The CDR3 nucleotides are TGTGCCAGCAGTCCGTCGGGAGCGGGGGAGGTAGATACGCAGTATTTT. Translated: CASSPSGAGEVDTQYF.

This clone occurred once. V gene TRBV2 combines with J gene TRBJ2-3, with 7 positions matching TRBD2. The trim removed 8 bases at V and 1 base at J, leaving 3 bases unmatched. CDR3 length: 13 residues. Germline lookup yields CDR1 SNHLY and CDR2 FYNNEI. The CDR3 nucleotides read TGTGCCAGCGGGGGGGTGGGCACAGATACGCAGTATTTT. It encodes CASGGVGTDTQYF.

This rearrangement joins TRBV5-4 to TRBJ2-3, with a possible D match to TRBD1 (6 bases). V lost 6 bases and J lost 4, with 15 bases in between. Germline V lookup: CDR1 SGHNT, CDR2 YYREEE (reference sequence). This CDR3 contains 14 residues. In DNA form, the CDR3 reads TGTGCCAGCACCCATACAGGGTTACCAGATACGCAGTATTTT. Its translation is CASTHTGLPDTQYF.

The chain recombines TRBV7-4 with TRBJ2-3, with 10 positions matching TRBD1. The CDR3 has 18 residues. The germline V gene encodes CDR1 SGHVT and CDR2 SQSDAQ. V dropped 8 bases and J dropped 4; count of bases not matched to a gene: 18. CDR3: CASPSGQGYQRGADTQYF. The CDR3 DNA follows: TGTGCCAGCCCCTCGGGACAGGGGTACCAGAGAGGCGCAGATACGCAGTATTTT.

The chain recombines TRBV27 with TRBJ1-5; TRBD1 matches at 7 bases. Germline trimming cut 2 bases from V and 3 bases from J; bases unmatched to any gene: 7. CDR1 is MNHEY and CDR2 is SMNVEV in the germline V gene (reference sequence). CDR3 size: 16 residues. Written as DNA, the CDR3 is TGTGCCAGCAGTTTAATTGGGGACAGAGTCAATCAGCCCCAGCATTTT. Protein: CASSLIGDRVNQPQHF.

The chain carries TRBV10-3 and TRBJ1-1; no clear D gene. Germline V CDR1 and CDR2: ENHRY, SYGVKD. This CDR3 contains 13 residues. The V gene lost 2 bases and the J gene lost 4 bases, with 8 bases spanning the gap. CDR3 nucleotides: TGTGCCATCAGTGAGGGGAGGCCCACTGAAGCTTTCTTT. Residues: CAISEGRPTEAFF.

This chain joins TRBV7-2 and TRBJ2-6; 12 bases align to TRBD1. Germline trimming cut 2 bases from V and 3 bases from J; bases unmatched to any gene: 8. The CDR3 covers 19 residues. Germline CDR1 is SGHTA and CDR2 is FQGNSA. DNA for the CDR3: TGTGCCAGCAGCTTATTGGCGGGACAGGGGGCCGGTGGGGCCAACGTCCTGACTTTC. Translating gives CASSLLAGQGAGGANVLTF.

The V call is TRBV7-3, the J call TRBJ2-1, with D possibly TRBD2 on 5 matching bases. V gave up 1 base and J gave up 1 base, with 11 bases separating them. This CDR3 has 16 amino acids. The germline V gene encodes CDR1 SGHTA and CDR2 FQGTGA. The CDR3 is CASSLMGGLSYNEQFF. DNA for the CDR3: TGTGCCAGCAGCTTAATGGGCGGGTTATCCTACAATGAGCAGTTCTTC.